The source of this T cell receptor (beta chain) is a study of blood T cell repertoires in COVID-19 (dated by TCRdb to between 2020 and 2021). About the study as a whole: The collaborator samples originated in the United States, Italy and Spain and spanned the acute and convalescent phases of COVID-19. The material from the prospective study consisted of cDNA or gDNA derived from T cells, B-cell-depleted T cells, or PBMCs. Deeply sampled blood TCRbeta repertoires from subjects exposed to, actively infected with, or recovered from COVID-19 were included in the dataset. The repertoires were made available in a free public database intended to serve as a resource for research on the immune response to SARS-CoV-2. The samples were drawn from the first 160 participants of the ongoing ImmuneRACE study and from over a thousand subjects provided by 6 global collaborators. The sample metadata nearly always contained a de-identified subject ID, COVID-19 status, age in years and sex. Where HLA class I and class II types were available, the types were taken from metadata supplied by the sample provider, not from assay-based typing. The research as a whole found: The amount of clinical and demographic metadata varied by source and participant and was provided uncurated.

Participants in the prospective study were aged roughly 18 to 89 years, lived in 20 to 25 United States geographic areas, and enrolled through a virtual design. Cohort assignment in the prospective study relied on participant-reported clinical history from a screening survey and a study questionnaire. Exposed participants had been in contact with someone with a PCR-confirmed or clinician-diagnosed COVID-19 case within 2 weeks of study entry. In the prospective study, mobile phlebotomists collected whole blood, serum and a nasopharyngeal or oropharyngeal swab from each participant. Prospective study participants could optionally give additional blood draws and questionnaires over an approximately two-month period. Prospective study blood samples were shipped either frozen or at room temperature before DNA extraction. On this clone itself: Its antigen is unknown. Base-call qualities are not available, and no considerably larger clone is one nucleotide away.

The CDR3, from cysteine to phenylalanine, totals 15 residues. Only the CDR3 region is kept as DNA, spanning 45 bases read in frame from base 1. At the junction V is shortened by 4 bases and J by 5 bases; bases outside the gene matches: 8. The germline V gene gives CDR1 as LGHNA and CDR2 as YSLEER. TCRbeta CDR3 regions were amplified from genomic DNA using the immunoSEQ Assay, a bias-controlled multiplex PCR. As for the original processing: The number of nucleated cells in each sample was estimated from the amplification of reference gene primers within the assay. Sequence reads were collapsed and filtered to measure the absolute abundance of every unique TCRbeta CDR3 rearrangement. For each sample, productive Simpson clonality was calculated as the square root of Simpson's diversity index across productive rearrangements. Here the immuneACCESS table is served through TCRdb, limited to in-frame sequences with V and J called. Missing clones are a known gap in these copies; in checked studies unresolved V genes cover under half, and the rest lacks a known reason. V and J calls plus clone size are reproduced from that table; the DNA served to infer D and trimming. For this sample the table gives hundreds of thousands of clones, of which about 83% were detected only once. Clones ranked in the top ten supply approximately 4.8% of the sample.

The chain joins TRBV4-3 to TRBJ2-3, with 8 central nucleotides matching TRBD2. This clonotype was obtained from a woman in her forties or fifties who had been exposed to COVID-19. Sample: PBMCs or T cells enriched from blood (not recorded which). The base sequence is TGCGCCAGCAGCCCCGGGGGGGGCTCGGTAGATACGCAGTATTTT. Translation gives CASSPGGGSVDTQYF.